Each of the 27 T cell receptor beta chains below was sequenced from the same sample in a study of T cell changes during pregnancy in multiple sclerosis (dated 2019 in TCRdb). Library creation used the immunoSEQ multiplex PCR assay. Here the immuneACCESS table is served through TCRdb, limited to in-frame sequences with V and J called. Missing clones are a known gap in these copies; in checked studies unresolved V genes cover under half, and the rest lacks a known reason. This sample comprises around 34,000 clones, 90% of them detected only once. The top ten clonotypes cover about 10% of the sample. The sequenced sample was CD8+ T cells from peripheral blood mononuclear cells, obtained before pregnancy. The receptors come from a female donor with multiple sclerosis, enrolled in a pregnancy study.

The chain recombines TRBV6-5 with TRBJ1-1; a possible D gene is TRBD1 (5 bases). The CDR3 is 14 residues long. Trimming took off 3 bases at V and 4 bases at J, with 12 bases between the two ends. Germline CDR1 MNHEY, CDR2 SVGAGI. Here the CDR3 DNA reads TGTGCCAGCAGTTATCAGGGCATTTTCACTGAAGCTTTCTTT. It codes for CASSYQGIFTEAFF.

The V gene is TRBV21-1, the J gene TRBJ2-1; the table's D gene call, TRBD2, was not cross checked with the DNA. TRBV21-1 is termed a pseudogene. This CDR3 spans 19 amino acids. DNA of the CDR3: TGTGCCAGCAGCAAAGCTGGGGATGGCGGGCCACCTTACTACAATGAGCAGTTCTTC. It encodes CASSKAGDGGPPYYNEQFF.

V gene TRBV5-1 combines with J gene TRBJ2-2; D unclear. The CDR3 spans 14 residues. Deletions cut 0 bases from V and 0 bases from J, with 3 bases between. CDR1 is SGHRS, CDR2 YFSETQ, per germline. CDR3 amino acids: CASSLAANTGELFF. The CDR3 region has the DNA TGCGCCAGCAGCTTGGCGGCGAACACCGGGGAGCTGTTTTTT.

The rearrangement joins TRBV5-4 to TRBJ2-7, with D possibly TRBD2 on 5 matching bases. This CDR3 has 13 residues. The germline gives CDR1 SGHNT, CDR2 YYREEE (reference sequence). Trimming stripped 4 bases from V and 4 bases from J, with 12 bases between. CDR3: CASSPGSNYEQYF. DNA of the CDR3: TGTGCCAGCAGCCCGGGGTCTAATTACGAGCAGTACTTC.

The chain joins TRBV23-1 to TRBJ1-1, with 12 bases aligning to TRBD1. TRBV23-1 is given ORF status, its function remaining uncertain. The V segment lost 2 bases and the J segment 4 bases; nucleotides outside the gene matches: 20. The CDR3 is 21 amino acids. This chain's CDR3 is CASSQPTPGTGGPSLLTEAFF. The CDR3 DNA is TGCGCCAGCAGTCAACCGACCCCCGGGACAGGGGGCCCTAGTTTACTCACTGAAGCTTTCTTT.

This sequence joins TRBV29-1 and TRBJ2-3, with TRBD1 matching over 8 bases. Germline assignment: CDR1 SQVTM and CDR2 ANQGSEA. The V and J ends lost 6 bases and 4 bases, in that order; junction bases with no gene match: 6. The CDR3 has 13 amino acids. DNA for the CDR3: TGCAGCGTGGGCAGGGGGCGCGCAGATACGCAGTATTTT. Protein: CSVGRGRADTQYF.

The chain links TRBV5-1 to TRBJ2-1; weak D call: TRBD1 (6 bases). V lost 1 base, J lost 5 bases, and 7 bases lay in between. This CDR3 is built from 13 residues. CDR1 SGHRS and CDR2 YFSETQ come from the germline V gene. CDR3 in amino acids: CASSLTGNNEQFF. CDR3 coding DNA: TGCGCCAGCAGCTTGACAGGGAACAATGAGCAGTTCTTC.

The chain has TRBV28 and TRBJ1-1, with TRBD1 matching over 8 bases. Per the germline V gene, CDR1 is MDHEN and CDR2 is SYDVKM. The CDR3 totals 16 residues. The trim removed 6 bases at V and 2 bases at J, leaving 11 bases unmatched. Here the CDR3 reads CASSPIGDRINTEAFF. In DNA, the CDR3 is TGTGCCAGCAGCCCAATCGGGGACAGGATAAACACTGAAGCTTTCTTT.

The chain couples TRBV6-4 to TRBJ2-3; 8 nucleotides match TRBD2. The germline gives CDR1 MRHNA, CDR2 SNTAGT. V shed 4 bases, J shed 0 bases, and the junction held 3 bases outside the gene matches. The length of the CDR3 is 15 residues. The CDR3 loop is CASSAGGGSTDTQYF. The DNA of the CDR3 is TGTGCCAGCAGTGCCGGGGGGGGAAGCACAGATACGCAGTATTTT.

This clone was seen a few times. V is TRBV2 and J is TRBJ1-5, with D possibly matching TRBD1 (6 bases). The CDR3 extends over 14 amino acids. CDR1 is SNHLY, CDR2 FYNNEI, per germline. Trimming took 6 bases from V and 0 from J, leaving 9 bases between them. The CDR3 DNA reads as TGTGCCAGCAGCGAGGACAGTAGCAATCAGCCCCAGCATTTT. It yields the protein CASSEDSSNQPQHF. The complete variable domain, with remaining parts taken from reference TRBV2 and TRBJ1-5, reads EPEVTQTPSHQVTQMGQEVILRCVPISNHLYFYWYRQILGQKVEFLVSFYNNEISEKSEIFDDQFSVERPDGSNFTLKIRSTKLEDSAMYFCASSEDSSNQPQHFGDGTRLSIL.

V gene TRBV19 combines with J gene TRBJ2-7, with D perhaps matching TRBD2 (6 bases). V was shortened by 3 bases and J by 5 bases, with 14 bases between the two germline ends. The CDR3 is 14 amino acids. Germline V gene data show CDR1 as LNHDA and CDR2 as SQIVND (reference sequence). CDR3 DNA: TGTGCCAGTAGTATGATTGGAGGGGTCAACGAGCAGTACTTC. Amino acid sequence: CASSMIGGVNEQYF.

The V gene is TRBV9, the J gene TRBJ2-6; D uncertain. The V gene's germline CDR1 is SGDLS and CDR2 YYNGEE. The CDR3 loop spans 15 amino acids. Trimming took 5 bases from V and 0 from J, leaving 9 bases between them. The CDR3 nucleotides are TGTGCCAGCAGTCTTTTCTCCTCTGGGGCCAACGTCCTGACTTTC. Its translation: CASSLFSSGANVLTF. Using reference TRBV9 and TRBJ2-6 for the parts outside the CDR3, the full variable domain is DSGVTQTPKHLITATGQRVTLRCSPRSGDLSVYWYQQSLDQGLQFLIQYYNGEERAKGNILERFSAQQFPDLHSELNLSSLELGDSALYFCASSLFSSGANVLTFGAGSRLTVL.

The chain combines TRBV2 with TRBJ1-3; D unresolved. V lost 3 bases to trimming and J lost 0 bases, with 9 bases between them. Germline V gene lookup returns CDR1 SNHLY and CDR2 FYNNEI. The CDR3 contains 15 residues. The CDR3 DNA reads TGTGCCAGCAGTGACCTGGCCTTCTCTGGAAACACCATATATTTT. This encodes CASSDLAFSGNTIYF.

The rearrangement links TRBV27 to TRBJ2-7; 7 bases fit TRBD2. Germline CDR1 MNHEY, CDR2 SMNVEV (reference sequence). The CDR3 has 14 residues. Germline trimming cut 2 bases from V and 2 bases from J; bases unmatched to any gene: 3. CDR3 in amino acids: CASSLGEGPYEQYF. In DNA form, the CDR3 reads TGTGCCAGCAGTTTAGGGGAGGGCCCCTACGAGCAGTACTTC.

This chain uses TRBV9 with TRBJ2-1; D is possibly TRBD1 (6 bases). Germline CDR1 reads SGDLS; CDR2 reads YYNGEE. This CDR3 is built from 14 residues. With 0 bases removed from V and 8 bases from J, the gap between germline ends came to 12 bases. The CDR3 nucleotides are TGTGCCAGCAGCGTAGTGGGGGCCCCCCATGAGCAGTTCTTC. It yields the protein CASSVVGAPHEQFF. The whole variable domain, filled in from reference TRBV9 and TRBJ2-1, reads DSGVTQTPKHLITATGQRVTLRCSPRSGDLSVYWYQQSLDQGLQFLIQYYNGEERAKGNILERFSAQQFPDLHSELNLSSLELGDSALYFCASSVVGAPHEQFFGPGTRLTVL.

This clone has more than one count but fewer than ten. The chain uses TRBV19 and TRBJ2-2, with 7 bases that match TRBD1. Germline CDR1 reads LNHDA; CDR2 reads SQIVND (reference sequence). After removal of 5 bases from V and 1 base from J, the junction contained 1 base not matched to a gene. The CDR3 is made up of 14 amino acids. CDR3 sequence (DNA): TGTGCCAGTAGTTGGACAGGGAACACCGGGGAGCTGTTTTTT. It encodes CASSWTGNTGELFF.

The count of this clone is one. This chain connects TRBV5-1 to TRBJ2-7, with 12 bases identical to TRBD2. Unmatched junction bases numbered 13, after V lost 4 bases and J lost 2 bases. This CDR3 region has 18 residues. Germline assignment: CDR1 SGHRS and CDR2 YFSETQ. CDR3 region: CASSREPGLAGTAYEQYF. DNA of the CDR3: TGCGCCAGCAGCCGAGAACCGGGACTAGCGGGTACCGCCTACGAGCAGTACTTC.

The rearrangement joins TRBV7-9 to TRBJ2-3; 8 bases line up with TRBD1. The ends lost 6 bases at V and 2 bases at J; junction bases unmatched: 13. Germline V gene data show CDR1 as SEHNR and CDR2 as FQNEAQ (reference sequence). CDR3 length: 17 residues. As DNA, the CDR3 is TGTGCCAGCAGAGTTCGGACAGGGAGGCAAATCACAGATACGCAGTATTTT. Amino acids: CASRVRTGRQITDTQYF.

This rearrangement joins TRBV5-6 to TRBJ1-5, with D unclear. Deletions cut 1 base from V and 7 bases from J, with 6 bases between. Looked up from germline, CDR1 is SGHDT and CDR2 is YYEEEE. The CDR3 spans 12 residues. The CDR3 DNA sequence: TGTGCCAGCAGCTTGCGCAGACAGCCCCAGCATTTT. Amino acid sequence: CASSLRRQPQHF. Based on the CDR3 plus reference TRBV5-6 and TRBJ1-5, the full variable domain is DAGVTQSPTHLIKTRGQQVTLRCSPKSGHDTVSWYQQALGQGPQFIFQYYEEEERQRGNFPDRFSGHQFPNYSSELNVNALLLGDSALYLCASSLRRQPQHFGDGTRLSIL.

This chain uses TRBV7-9 with TRBJ2-1, with 9 bases identical to TRBD2. Trimming took 5 bases from V and 4 from J; bases not matched to a gene: 9. The CDR3 length is 16 residues. Germline-derived CDR1 and CDR2 are SEHNR and FQNEAQ (reference sequence). CDR3 in amino acids: CASSPRGAGGYNEQFF. The CDR3 nucleotides are TGTGCCAGCAGCCCCAGAGGGGCGGGAGGGTACAATGAGCAGTTCTTC.

This clone was counted only a few times. The chain links TRBV19 to TRBJ1-1; D is undetermined. V lost 7 bases to trimming and J lost 1 base, with 10 bases between them. The CDR3 covers 13 residues. Germline V CDR1 and CDR2: LNHDA, SQIVND (reference sequence). This CDR3 reads CASNFPGNTEAFF. The CDR3 DNA follows: TGTGCCAGTAACTTTCCAGGGAACACTGAAGCTTTCTTT. The entire variable domain, with the rest obtained from reference TRBV19 and TRBJ1-1, is as follows: DGGITQSPKYLFRKEGQNVTLSCEQNLNHDAMYWYRQDPGQGLRLIYYSQIVNDFQKGDIAEGYSVSREKKESFPLTVTSAQKNPTAFYLCASNFPGNTEAFFGQGTRLTVV.

This chain joins TRBV19 and TRBJ2-1; tentatively, D is TRBD2 (7 bases). Between the trimmed V and J ends, which lost 4 bases and 7 bases, there was a span of 20 bases. Per germline, CDR1 LNHDA and CDR2 SQIVND (reference sequence). The CDR3 totals 16 residues. CDR3 sequence: CASSTIGGGGSNEQFF. The DNA of the CDR3 is TGTGCCAGTAGTACCATTGGGGGCGGGGGAAGTAATGAGCAGTTCTTC.

V gene TRBV7-9 combines with J gene TRBJ1-5; D is undetermined. Germline values: CDR1 SEHNR, CDR2 FQNEAQ (reference sequence). Trimming took off 5 bases at V and 4 bases at J, with 12 bases between the two ends. CDR3 length: 14 amino acids. The CDR3 nucleotides are TGTGCCAGCAGCCACTTCGACGGGAATCAGCCCCAGCATTTT. Encoded protein: CASSHFDGNQPQHF.

A single count supports this clone. The chain links TRBV5-1 to TRBJ2-7; no clear D gene. Trimming took off 0 bases at V and 3 bases at J, with 7 bases between the two ends. This CDR3 spans 13 amino acids. CDR1 SGHRS and CDR2 YFSETQ come from the germline V gene. Here the CDR3 reads CASSLEQHYEQYF. In DNA form, the CDR3 reads TGCGCCAGCAGCTTGGAACAGCACTACGAGCAGTACTTC.

The chain uses TRBV2 and TRBJ2-7; 8 bases fit TRBD1. This CDR3 is built from 18 residues. Germline values: CDR1 SNHLY, CDR2 FYNNEI. The ends lost 3 bases at V and 5 bases at J; junction bases unmatched: 18. The CDR3 bases are TGTGCCAGCAGTGAGAACAGGGGGTGGGAGAACTATTCCAACGAGCAGTACTTC. The encoded protein is CASSENRGWENYSNEQYF.

The chain recombines TRBV11-2 with TRBJ2-2, with 7 nucleotides matching TRBD2. In germline, CDR1 is SGHAT, CDR2 FQNNGV. The CDR3 loop spans 15 amino acids. With V trimmed by 0 bases and J by 7 bases, 5 bases remained unmatched. As DNA, the CDR3 is TGTGCCAGCAGCTTAGATTTGGGGAGGGGCGGGGAGCTGTTTTTT. Amino acids: CASSLDLGRGGELFF.

The chain is built from TRBV7-6 and TRBJ1-2; TRBD1 might be the D (6 bases). V shed 6 bases and J shed 14 bases, with 19 bases lying between them. This CDR3 has 12 amino acids. Per germline, CDR1 SGHVS and CDR2 FNYEAQ. The CDR3 loop is CASSSDSSLRTF. The CDR3 DNA reads TGTGCCAGCAGTTCGGACAGCTCCCTGCGTACCTTC.